Shown below are 17 T cell receptor beta chains from a single sample sequenced in a study of blood T cells in healthy people across ages. Alongside a J-beta primer mix, a sample-barcoded 5' primer served in a second PCR lasting roughly 7 to 12 cycles. In TCRdb, the 5' RACE reads were re-called with MiXCR into one record per CDR3 protein. The sample lists hundreds of thousands of distinct CDR3 sequences, around 43% occurring once. The sample comprised blood. The receptors come from a man between 60 and 75 years old in good health.

The chain uses TRBV29-1 and TRBJ2-7; 7 bases are shared with TRBD1. This CDR3 has 15 residues. V lost 3 bases and J lost 3; bases outside the gene matches: 11. Germline V gene lookup returns CDR1 SQVTM and CDR2 ANQGSEA. For the CDR3, the DNA is TGCAGCGTTGAGGAACACAGGGGCCGTAACTACGAGCAGTACTTC. Translated, it gives CSVEEHRGRNYEQYF.

This clonotype was picked up a small number of times. This chain connects TRBV7-8 to TRBJ2-7; D gene unclear. Trimming pared 1 base from V and 0 bases from J, leaving 7 bases between. CDR1 is SGHVS, CDR2 FQNEAQ, per germline. This CDR3 comprises 14 residues. The CDR3 is CASSLDHSSYEQYF. CDR3 sequence (DNA): TGTGCCAGCAGCTTAGATCACAGCTCCTACGAGCAGTACTTC. Combining the CDR3 with reference TRBV7-8 and TRBJ2-7 gives the whole variable domain GAGVSQSPRYKVAKRGQDVALRCDPISGHVSLFWYQQALGQGPEFLTYFQNEAQLDKSGLPSDRFFAERPEGSVSTLKIQRTQQEDSAVYLCASSLDHSSYEQYFGPGTRLTVT.

Of note for this clonotype: This may be a read error, as it is one base from a much larger clone. The chain joins TRBV12-3 or TRBV12-4 to TRBJ1-2, with D maybe TRBD1 (5 bases). Deletions cut 4 bases from V and 8 bases from J, with 8 bases between. The CDR3 extends over 11 amino acids. This CDR3 reads CASSCGAGYTF. Here the CDR3 DNA reads TGTGCCAGCAGTTGTGGGGCCGGCTACACCTTC.

The chain has TRBV7-2 and TRBJ1-4; D might be TRBD1 (6 bases). CDR1 and CDR2 from the germline V gene are SGHTA and FQGNSA. The CDR3 consists of 18 residues. Trimming left V 1 base short and J 0 bases short, with 15 bases between. CDR3 nucleotide sequence: TGTGCCAGCAGCTTAGGTCCGGCGGGGGGCTCAACTAATGAAAAACTGTTTTTT. This encodes CASSLGPAGGSTNEKLFF.

V gene TRBV20-1 combines with J gene TRBJ1-6, with 12 bases aligning to TRBD1. The CDR3 consists of 17 residues. From germline, CDR1 is DFQATT and CDR2 SNEGSKA (reference sequence). V dropped 3 bases and J dropped 0; count of bases not matched to a gene: 3. The CDR3 here is CSARGDRGHSYNSPLHF. The DNA for the CDR3 is TGCAGTGCTAGGGGGGACAGGGGGCACTCCTATAATTCACCCCTCCACTTT.

The CDR3 sequence: CSARDRRNQPQHF. The CDR3 DNA is TGCAGTGCTAGAGATAGGAGAAATCAGCCCCAGCATTTT. J is TRBJ1-5 and V is TRBV20-1; D not resolved. This CDR3 is built from 13 residues. In germline, CDR1 is DFQATT, CDR2 SNEGSKA (reference sequence). The ends were cut back, 0 bases at V and 4 bases at J, with 7 bases in the middle.

The V and J genes are TRBV20-1 and TRBJ2-7, with a possible D match to TRBD1 (7 bases). The CDR3 runs to 14 residues. V dropped 1 base and J dropped 6 bases, with 16 bases sitting between them. Germline CDR1 reads DFQATT; CDR2 reads SNEGSKA (reference sequence). The CDR3 protein is CSARVLQGRFEQYF. CDR3 DNA sequence: TGCAGTGCTAGAGTCTTACAGGGGAGGTTCGAGCAGTACTTC.

This clonotype has ten or more counts. The rearrangement links TRBV9 to TRBJ2-6, with D unresolved. V lost 6 bases to trimming and J lost 0 bases, with 13 bases between them. Germline V CDR1 and CDR2: SGDLS, YYNGEE. CDR3 size: 16 residues. This CDR3 reads CASTAQTGSGANVLTF. The CDR3 region has the DNA TGTGCCAGCACTGCCCAGACGGGCTCTGGGGCCAACGTCCTGACTTTC.

This clonotype was counted a few times. The rearrangement uses TRBV10-3 and TRBJ1-2, with D maybe TRBD1 (5 bases). V was trimmed by 2 bases and J by 3 bases, leaving 10 bases between them. The germline V gene encodes CDR1 ENHRY and CDR2 SYGVKD. The CDR3 runs 14 residues. CDR3 nucleotides: TGTGCCATCAGTGAGACAGGCGATGACTATGGCTACACCTTC. This encodes CAISETGDDYGYTF.

A word on this clonotype: One end of the junction is discordant with germline, which a read error may explain. The rearrangement uses TRBV27 and TRBJ1-4, with D unclear. Germline V gene lookup returns CDR1 MNHEY and CDR2 SMNVEV (reference sequence). The CDR3 sequence is 14 residues long. CDR3 in amino acids: CASSRIATNEKLFF. The CDR3 nucleotides read TGTGCCAGCAGTAGAATAGCAACTAATGAAAAGCTGTTTTTT.

This sequence joins TRBV2 and TRBJ2-1, with D maybe TRBD2 (6 bases). The CDR3 contains 13 residues. V was clipped by 6 bases and J by 5 bases, with 11 bases between them. The germline V gene has CDR1 SNHLY and CDR2 FYNNEI. CDR3 DNA: TGTGCCAGCAGGTACGGACTAAACAATGAGCAGTTCTTC. Protein product: CASRYGLNNEQFF.

This chain uses TRBV5-1 with TRBJ1-2; perhaps TRBD1 as D (6 bases). V was cut by 4 bases and J by 6 bases, with 13 bases left in between. Germline CDR1 SGHRS, CDR2 YFSETQ. This CDR3 contains 13 residues. CDR3 protein: CASSPGAGHGYTF. The CDR3 coding sequence is TGCGCCAGCAGCCCGGGGGCGGGACATGGCTACACCTTC.

This chain connects TRBV27 to TRBJ2-7, with D perhaps TRBD1 (6 bases). Judging by the DNA end, TRBJ2-5 fits better; the J call may be wrong. This CDR3 comprises 14 residues. Germline assignment: CDR1 MNHEY and CDR2 SMNVEV (reference sequence). The CDR3 nucleotides are TGTGCCAGCAGCCAACAGGGTAGACAAGAGACCCAGTACTTC. Protein product: CASSQQGRQETQYF.

This clonotype appeared a few times. V usage is TRBV12-3 or TRBV12-4 and J usage is TRBJ2-5; perhaps TRBD2 as D (6 bases). The CDR3 has 15 amino acids. V shed 4 bases and J shed 5 bases, with 17 bases lying between them. Here the CDR3 reads CASSSAETRRETQYF. The CDR3 DNA is TGTGCCAGCAGTTCTGCCGAGACTAGGAGGGAGACCCAGTACTTC.

This rearrangement joins TRBV14 to TRBJ2-3; D remains unclear. From germline, CDR1 is SGHDN and CDR2 FVKESK. V lost 0 bases and J lost 6, with 10 bases in between. The CDR3 runs 14 residues. The CDR3 loop is CASSQDPYRDTQYF. The CDR3, as DNA: TGTGCCAGCAGCCAAGATCCTTACCGGGATACGCAGTATTTT.

This clonotype has just a few counts. The chain employs TRBV7-2 and TRBJ2-7; D possibly corresponds to TRBD2 (6 bases). CDR3 length equals 14 residues. In germline, CDR1 is SGHTA, CDR2 FQGNSA. Trimming took off 0 bases at V and 6 bases at J, with 12 bases between the two ends. In DNA, the CDR3 is TGTGCCAGCAGCTTAGCGCTGGGGGGATCCGAGCAGTACTTC. It specifies CASSLALGGSEQYF.

This clonotype has a handful of counts. The CDR3 sequence: CATSQGEGNQPQHF. The DNA of the CDR3 is TGTGCCACCTCACAGGGGGAGGGCAATCAGCCCCAGCATTTT. The rearrangement joins TRBV24-1 to TRBJ1-5; 8 bases fit TRBD1. Germline V gene lookup returns CDR1 KGHDR and CDR2 SFDVKD. J lost 2 bases, V lost 9 bases, and 5 bases had no gene match. The CDR3 totals 14 residues.